Shown below are 13 T cell receptor beta chains from a single sample sequenced in a study of T cells in Graves' hyperthyroidism and ophthalmopathy (dated by TCRdb to between 2018 and 2021). Libraries were built with multiplex PCR. Sequencing was carried out with an Illumina HiSeq 2000. The TCR beta CDR3 regions were amplified from RNA transcripts. The first round of RT-PCR for the TCR CDR3 was performed with the HTBI primer set and the Qiagen OneStep RT-PCR kit. The raw public data were reprocessed by TCRdb itself: fastp quality trimming at Q25, MiXCR clonotype calling, in-frame beta chains only. Under each unique CDR3 protein, matching rows form one entry showing the most common genes and DNA. This sample comprises some 360,000 distinct CDR3 sequences, about a sixth of them detected only once. About 14% of the sample is held by the ten biggest clonotypes. The sample was blood. Receptors originate from a woman aged 35 to 49 with Graves' ophthalmopathy.

This clonotype was counted many times. The V gene is TRBV5-1, the J gene TRBJ2-2, with 10 bases aligning to TRBD1. Trimming took 5 bases from V and 0 from J; bases not matched to a gene: 4. CDR3 length: 16 residues. Looked up from germline, CDR1 is SGHRS and CDR2 is YFSETQ. CDR3 DNA sequence: TGCGCCAGCAGTCCGGGACAGGGGACGAACACCGGGGAGCTGTTTTTT. It codes for CASSPGQGTNTGELFF.

J is TRBJ1-1 and V is TRBV10-3; no clear D. The CDR3 sequence is 12 residues long. V dropped 6 bases and J dropped 0 bases, with 5 bases sitting between them. The germline V gene has CDR1 ENHRY and CDR2 SYGVKD. DNA for the CDR3: TGTGCCATCAGCGAAATGAACACTGAAGCTTTCTTT. Protein product: CAISEMNTEAFF.

In this sample, this clonotype turned up many times. V and J are TRBV11-2 and TRBJ2-5; D is uncertain. This CDR3 has 14 residues. Germline loops: CDR1 SGHAT, CDR2 FQNNGV. V gave up 5 bases and J gave up 2 bases, with 12 bases separating them. The CDR3 nucleotides are TGTGCCAGCAGCCCAAACGGGCCTCAAGAGACCCAGTACTTC. Protein: CASSPNGPQETQYF.

This clonotype has ten or more counts. It may be a read error: a sequence one base away is much more abundant. The CDR3 reads CASSPDNQPQHF. DNA for the CDR3: TGTGCCAGCAGCCCAGACAATCAGCCCCAGCATTTT. This sequence joins TRBV7-8 and TRBJ1-5, with D hard to call. The CDR3 contains 12 residues. Trimming removed 5 bases at V and 3 bases at J, with 5 bases between. Germline V gives CDR1 SGHVS, CDR2 FQNEAQ.

This clonotype was recorded many times. The chain recombines TRBV29-1 with TRBJ1-2, with 12 bases identical to TRBD1. CDR1 SQVTM and CDR2 ANQGSEA come from the germline V gene. Germline trimming cut 7 bases from V and 4 bases from J; bases unmatched to any gene: 10. This CDR3 region has 15 residues. DNA for the CDR3: TGCAGCGCGACCGGGACAGGGGGCTTCGGCTATGGCTACACCTTC. Translated: CSATGTGGFGYGYTF. Supplemented by reference TRBV29-1 and TRBJ1-2, the full variable domain reads SAVISQKPSRDICQRGTSLTIQCQVDSQVTMMFWYRQQPGQSLTLIATANQGSEATYESGFVIDKFPISRPNLTFSTLTVSNMSPEDSSIYLCSATGTGGFGYGYTFGSGTRLTVV.

The sample holds many counts of this clonotype. The chain combines TRBV27 with TRBJ1-1, with D hard to call. Trimming stripped 5 bases from V and 4 bases from J, with 14 bases between. Germline CDR1 MNHEY, CDR2 SMNVEV (reference sequence). The CDR3 has 14 amino acids. In DNA, the CDR3 is TGTGCCAGCAGTCGATCCCCCGGGCGCACTGAAGCTTTCTTT. It is translated as CASSRSPGRTEAFF.

The sample holds a few counts of this clonotype. DNA for the CDR3: TGCGCCAGCAGCCATGAATCCCGCGGGTCCTATGGCTACACCTTC. It translates to CASSHESRGSYGYTF. V and J are TRBV4-1 and TRBJ1-2; no definite D call. With 3 bases removed from V and 4 bases from J, the gap between germline ends came to 15 bases. This CDR3 region has 15 residues. CDR1 MGHRA and CDR2 YSYEKL come from the germline V gene.

The rearrangement links TRBV6-1 to TRBJ2-7; no clear D. CDR1 is MNHNS, CDR2 SASEGT, per germline. V was trimmed by 2 bases and J by 7 bases, leaving 12 bases between them. The CDR3 consists of 13 residues. This CDR3 is CASSEKAQLEQYF. The CDR3 DNA follows: TGTGCCAGCAGTGAAAAGGCCCAGTTGGAGCAGTACTTC.

The genes are TRBV30 and TRBJ2-7; D is uncertain. CDR3 size: 14 residues. V shed 1 base and J shed 2 bases, with 12 bases lying between them. CDR1 and CDR2 (germline): GTSNPN, SVGIG (reference sequence). In nucleotides, the CDR3 is TGTGCCTGGAGTGAAGTCTACTCCCCCTACGAGCAGTACTTC. It specifies CAWSEVYSPYEQYF.

This clonotype was recorded at least ten times. The gene calls are TRBV11-2 and TRBJ1-2; 8 positions match TRBD1. This CDR3 is 14 amino acids long. Germline V gives CDR1 SGHAT, CDR2 FQNNGV. J gave up 3 bases and V 3 bases, and 3 bases lay outside the gene matches. CDR3 sequence: CASSFPDRDYGYTF. CDR3 bases: TGTGCCAGCAGCTTCCCGGACAGGGACTATGGCTACACCTTC. The entire variable domain, with the rest obtained from reference TRBV11-2 and TRBJ1-2, is as follows: EAGVAQSPRYKIIEKRQSVAFWCNPISGHATLYWYQQILGQGPKLLIQFQNNGVVDDSQLPKDRFSAERLKGVDSTLKIQPAKLEDSAVYLCASSFPDRDYGYTFGSGTRLTVV.

With respect to this clonotype: The junction departs from the called germline gene at one end, perhaps through a read error. This chain uses TRBV11-2 with TRBJ1-2, with TRBD1 as a possible D gene (5 bases). This CDR3 is built from 12 residues. Per germline, CDR1 SGHAT and CDR2 FQNNGV. The CDR3 is CASTLGGDGYNF. The CDR3 DNA sequence: TGTGCCAGCACCTTAGGAGGGGATGGCTACAACTTC.

The sample holds many counts of this clonotype. The rearrangement uses TRBV20-1 and TRBJ2-7; tentatively, D is TRBD2 (6 bases). This CDR3 contains 12 residues. The germline gives CDR1 DFQATT, CDR2 SNEGSKA (reference sequence). The V end lost 3 bases, the J end lost 7 bases, and 13 bases lay between the germline ends. This CDR3 is CSASRENEEQYF. CDR3 nucleotide sequence: TGCAGTGCTAGTCGGGAGAATGAAGAGCAGTACTTC.

This clonotype showed up many times. The rearrangement joins TRBV6-2 or TRBV6-3 to TRBJ2-6; D is uncertain. The length of the CDR3 is 18 residues. V shed 5 bases and J shed 0 bases, with 17 bases lying between them. The V gene's germline CDR1 is MNHEY and CDR2 SVGEGT. This CDR3 reads CASSPTLRPRSGANVLTF. In nucleotides, the CDR3 is TGTGCCAGCAGTCCGACGTTACGGCCCCGCTCTGGGGCCAACGTCCTGACTTTC.